These 27 T cell receptor beta chains were sequenced from one sample in a study of blood T cells in healthy people across ages. The authors ran a second PCR of about 6 to 11 cycles using a sample-barcoded 5' primer and a J-beta primer mix. TCRdb fed the 5' RACE reads into MiXCR, producing one record per CDR3 protein. The sample shows roughly 500,000 distinct CDR3 sequences, 25% to 30% of them seen only once. Sequenced material: blood. The source is a woman between 70 and 85 years old in good health.

This clonotype has a handful of counts. The chain recombines TRBV9 with TRBJ2-5; TRBD2 matches 9 bases. Germline-derived CDR1 and CDR2 are SGDLS and YYNGEE. J lost 7 bases, V lost 3 bases, and 1 base had no gene match. This CDR3 has 12 amino acids. The CDR3 loop reads CASSGSGGTQYF. DNA of the CDR3: TGTGCCAGCAGCGGTAGCGGGGGGACCCAGTACTTC.

This clonotype has a count of ten or more. The chain joins TRBV9 to TRBJ1-1; D may be TRBD1 (6 bases). Trimming pared 3 bases from V and 4 bases from J, leaving 13 bases between. This CDR3 is built from 14 residues. Germline CDR1 is SGDLS and CDR2 is YYNGEE. The CDR3 reads CASSARGRGTEAFF. CDR3 nucleotides: TGTGCCAGCAGCGCGCGGGGGCGCGGCACTGAAGCTTTCTTT.

The rearrangement uses TRBV11-1 and TRBJ2-7; D ambiguous. CDR3 length: 15 residues. Germline-derived CDR1 and CDR2 are SGHAT and FQDESV (reference sequence). With 5 bases removed from V and 5 bases from J, the gap between germline ends came to 19 bases. The chain's CDR3 is CASSRISLGLNEQYF. For the CDR3, the DNA is TGTGCCAGCAGCAGAATAAGTCTTGGATTAAACGAGCAGTACTTC.

This clonotype was seen a handful of times. V gene TRBV5-6 combines with J gene TRBJ2-5; maybe TRBD2 (5 bases). Trimming cost V 3 bases and J 2 bases, with 14 bases left between them. Looked up from germline, CDR1 is SGHDT and CDR2 is YYEEEE. The CDR3 spans 15 residues. The DNA for the CDR3 is TGTGCCAGCAGCTCGCCCTCGCGGAGGCAAGAGACCCAGTACTTC. This translates into CASSSPSRRQETQYF.

The table lists this clonotype with a few counts. The V call is TRBV20-1, the J call TRBJ2-5, with a tentative D call TRBD2 (7 bases). Trimming cost V 6 bases and J 7 bases, with 27 bases left between them. This CDR3 is built from 16 residues. Germline values: CDR1 DFQATT, CDR2 SNEGSKA (reference sequence). The DNA of the CDR3 is TGCAGTGCCAACGGTGTTCCCGCGGGGGCTTGGGGGACCCAGTACTTC. As protein: CSANGVPAGAWGTQYF.

The chain couples TRBV7-2 to TRBJ1-4; the D is unclear. The CDR3 has 15 amino acids. The ends were cut back, 5 bases at V and 6 bases at J, with 16 bases in the middle. CDR1 is SGHTA, CDR2 FQGNSA, per germline. CDR3 region: CASSGMAGLDEKLFF. For the CDR3, the DNA is TGTGCCAGCAGCGGAATGGCGGGGTTGGATGAAAAACTGTTTTTT. Full variable domain (outside the CDR3, taken from reference TRBV7-2 and TRBJ1-4): GAGVSQSPSNKVTEKGKDVELRCDPISGHTALYWYRQSLGQGLEFLIYFQGNSAPDKSGLPSDRFSAERTGGSVSTLTIQRTQQEDSAVYLCASSGMAGLDEKLFFGSGTQLSVL.

The gene calls are TRBV30 and TRBJ2-5, with TRBD2 as a possible D gene (6 bases). CDR3 length equals 12 residues. CDR1 and CDR2 from the germline V gene are GTSNPN and SVGIG (reference sequence). V lost 5 bases and J lost 7, with 14 bases in between. CDR3 sequence: CAWGGTSGTQYF. CDR3 nucleotides: TGTGCCTGGGGAGGGACTTCAGGGACCCAGTACTTC.

In this sample, this clonotype turned up many times. V usage is TRBV29-1 and J usage is TRBJ1-2; no firm D call. This CDR3 comprises 9 residues. Germline assignment: CDR1 SQVTM and CDR2 ANQGSEA. Between the trimmed V and J ends, which lost 3 bases and 6 bases, there was a span of 2 bases. CDR3 coding DNA: TGCAGCGTTGACCATGGCTACACCTTC. Its translation: CSVDHGYTF.

This clonotype was counted only a few times. CDR3 nucleotides: TGCGCCAGCAGCTTAGGGACAGGGGTTTCGGAGGATACGCAGTATTTT. This gives the protein CASSLGTGVSEDTQYF. The chain recombines TRBV5-1 with TRBJ2-3; TRBD1 aligns across 10 bases. V shed 2 bases, J shed 6 bases, and the junction held 9 bases outside the gene matches. The CDR3 spans 16 residues. Germline V gene sequence: CDR1 SGHRS, CDR2 YFSETQ.

The V gene is TRBV3-1, the J gene TRBJ2-2, with 8 nucleotides matching TRBD2. CDR1 and CDR2 (germline): LGHDT, YNNKEL (reference sequence). The CDR3 consists of 17 residues. J was trimmed by 6 bases and V by 0 bases; bases with no gene match: 9. In DNA form, the CDR3 reads TGTGCCAGCAGCCAAGACGGGGGGGGTACGAGGGCCGGGGAGCTGTTTTTT. Protein sequence: CASSQDGGGTRAGELFF.

This chain links TRBV9 with TRBJ1-4; D is uncertain. V was trimmed by 2 bases and J by 6 bases, leaving 11 bases between them. Germline loops: CDR1 SGDLS, CDR2 YYNGEE. The CDR3 has 14 amino acids. The CDR3 sequence is CASSVGMSHEKLFF. CDR3 in DNA: TGTGCCAGCAGCGTGGGGATGAGCCATGAAAAACTGTTTTTT.

The chain couples TRBV6-6 to TRBJ2-5, with D unclear. CDR1 MNHNY and CDR2 SVGAGI come from the germline V gene (reference sequence). V shed 1 base and J shed 3 bases, with 6 bases lying between them. The length of the CDR3 is 13 residues. For the CDR3, the DNA is TGTGCCAGCAGTTACTGGGTGGAAGAGACCCAGTACTTC. This sequence encodes CASSYWVEETQYF.

On this clonotype: A read error may produce the germline difference seen at one junction end. This sequence joins TRBV11-2 and TRBJ2-4; a weak D match, TRBD2 (8 bases). The CDR3 sequence is 15 residues long. The germline CDR1 and CDR2 sequences are SGHAT and FQNNGV. CDR3 bases: TGTGCCAGCTCTTCCACGGGAGGGGGCAAAACCATTCAGTACTTC. It codes for CASSSTGGGKTIQYF.

This rearrangement joins TRBV20-1 to TRBJ1-2; no clear D gene. This CDR3 comprises 15 residues. CDR1 is DFQATT, CDR2 SNEGSKA, per germline (reference sequence). V was shortened by 6 bases and J by 4 bases, with 21 bases between the two germline ends. Written as DNA, the CDR3 is TGCAGTGCCCCGACCCTGAATCATGAGATCTATGGCTACACCTTC. Translated: CSAPTLNHEIYGYTF.

This clonotype occurred a few times. The chain is built from TRBV20-1 and TRBJ1-2, with D possibly TRBD1 on 6 matching bases. V gave up 4 bases and J gave up 0 bases, with 15 bases separating them. This CDR3 is built from 15 residues. Germline-derived CDR1 and CDR2 are DFQATT and SNEGSKA (reference sequence). The CDR3 DNA reads TGCAGTGCTACCTATACCGGACAGCCTAACTATGGCTACACCTTC. Its protein product is CSATYTGQPNYGYTF.

The chain couples TRBV29-1 to TRBJ2-3, with 7 bases that match TRBD1. Germline trimming cut 7 bases from V and 0 bases from J; bases unmatched to any gene: 7. This CDR3 region has 14 residues. Germline-derived CDR1 and CDR2 are SQVTM and ANQGSEA. The CDR3 DNA sequence: TGCAGCGCCGCTACGGGACAGAGCACAGATACGCAGTATTTT. It is translated as CSAATGQSTDTQYF.

In its sample, this clonotype was seen a few times. The CDR3 region is CASGRGAEETQYF. For the CDR3, the DNA is TGTGCCAGCGGACGAGGAGCCGAAGAGACCCAGTACTTC. This chain links TRBV3-1 with TRBJ2-5, with D uncertain. The CDR3 spans 13 residues. Germline CDR1 reads LGHDT; CDR2 reads YNNKEL (reference sequence). V lost 8 bases and J 3 bases, leaving 13 bases between the germline ends.

Only one count was recorded for this clonotype. This sequence joins TRBV6-5 and TRBJ2-7, with 9 bases matching TRBD1. V lost 6 bases and J lost 1; bases outside the gene matches: 7. Germline V gives CDR1 MNHEY, CDR2 SVGAGI. The CDR3 totals 15 residues. CDR3 sequence (DNA): TGTGCCAGCAGGTCCGGGACAGGGATTTCCTACGAGCAGTACTTC. It codes for CASRSGTGISYEQYF.

As concerns this clonotype: A much more abundant neighbour one base away suggests this may be a read error. The V and J genes are TRBV29-1 and TRBJ2-7, with a possible D match to TRBD1 (5 bases). The CDR3 is made up of 12 amino acids. Germline V CDR1 and CDR2: SQVTM, ANQGSEA. CDR3 bases: TGCGGCGCAACTAATCAGGGCTACGAGCAGTACTTC. Protein: CGATNQGYEQYF.

Comments on this clonotype: Relative to the germline gene, one junction end is altered; a read error may explain this. The CDR3, as DNA: TGTGCCAGCAGCCCCATGGCGGCTATCGGGGAGCTGCTTTTT. The encoded protein is CASSPMAAIGELLF. This chain links TRBV7-2 with TRBJ2-2, with D perhaps matching TRBD2 (5 bases). The V gene's germline CDR1 is SGHTA and CDR2 FQGNSA. There are 14 residues in the CDR3.

This rearrangement joins TRBV20-1 to TRBJ2-3; 7 bases are shared with TRBD2. The V gene's germline CDR1 is DFQATT and CDR2 SNEGSKA (reference sequence). The CDR3 length is 15 residues. V lost 3 bases to trimming and J lost 1 base; unmatched junction nucleotides: 7. The CDR3 DNA is TGCAGTGCTAGTTCGGCCAGCGGGGGCACAGATACGCAGTATTTT. Translating it yields CSASSASGGTDTQYF.

The V gene is TRBV14, the J gene TRBJ1-1; TRBD1 might be the D (6 bases). V lost 1 base and J 0 bases, leaving 15 bases between the germline ends. Germline CDR1 and CDR2: SGHDN and FVKESK. The CDR3 consists of 17 residues. The CDR3 DNA follows: TGTGCCAGCAGCCAAGGTCCCACAGGGAGTTTGAACACTGAAGCTTTCTTT. It specifies CASSQGPTGSLNTEAFF.

Only a few counts were recorded for this clonotype. V and J are TRBV6-2 or TRBV6-3 and TRBJ2-1; the match to TRBD1 covers 8 bases. Germline V gene data show CDR1 as MNHEY and CDR2 as SVGEGT. The CDR3 runs to 14 residues. Trimming at V came to 0 bases and at J to 7 bases, leaving 2 bases not matched to a gene. This CDR3 is CASSYSRQGNEQFF. CDR3 coding DNA: TGTGCCAGCAGTTACTCAAGACAGGGGAATGAGCAGTTCTTC.

The chain recombines TRBV5-1 with TRBJ2-5, with 8 bases fitting TRBD2. V shed 1 base and J 3 bases; nucleotides not matched to a gene: 8. The CDR3 spans 16 residues. Germline values: CDR1 SGHRS, CDR2 YFSETQ. CDR3 bases: TGCGCCAGCAGCTTGTTCTCTCTCGGGGGGGAAGAGACCCAGTACTTC. This gives the protein CASSLFSLGGEETQYF.

The J gene is TRBJ1-2, the V gene TRBV12-3 or TRBV12-4; D uncertain. V lost 7 bases and J lost 2, with 11 bases in between. The CDR3 is 13 amino acids. As DNA, the CDR3 is TGTGCCAGCACCTTACAGCGGAACTATGGCTACACCTTC. Translating gives CASTLQRNYGYTF.

In this sample, this clonotype turned up a few times. The chain carries TRBV7-9 and TRBJ1-3; D possibly corresponds to TRBD1 (6 bases). Trimming removed 5 bases from V and 3 bases from J, with 20 bases in between. CDR3 length equals 17 residues. Per germline, CDR1 SEHNR and CDR2 FQNEAQ (reference sequence). CDR3 sequence (DNA): TGTGCCAGCAGCCCGAGCGGGGGGGCGACATTTGGAAACACCATATATTTT. This gives the protein CASSPSGGATFGNTIYF.

Comments on this clonotype: One end of the junction is discordant with germline, which a read error may explain. The rearrangement joins TRBV5-1 to TRBJ2-7; D perhaps matches TRBD1 (5 bases). This CDR3 has 13 amino acids. Germline V gene sequence: CDR1 SGHRS, CDR2 YFSETQ. The CDR3 loop is CANSPRTTYEQYF. Here the CDR3 DNA reads TGCGCCAACAGCCCCAGGACAACCTACGAGCAGTACTTC. Full variable domain (missing parts from reference TRBV5-1 and TRBJ2-7): KAGVTQTPRYLIKTRGQQVTLSCSPISGHRSVSWYQQTPGQGLQFLFEYFSETQRNKGNFPGRFSGRQFSNSRSEMNVSTLELGDSALYLCANSPRTTYEQYFGPGTRLTVT.